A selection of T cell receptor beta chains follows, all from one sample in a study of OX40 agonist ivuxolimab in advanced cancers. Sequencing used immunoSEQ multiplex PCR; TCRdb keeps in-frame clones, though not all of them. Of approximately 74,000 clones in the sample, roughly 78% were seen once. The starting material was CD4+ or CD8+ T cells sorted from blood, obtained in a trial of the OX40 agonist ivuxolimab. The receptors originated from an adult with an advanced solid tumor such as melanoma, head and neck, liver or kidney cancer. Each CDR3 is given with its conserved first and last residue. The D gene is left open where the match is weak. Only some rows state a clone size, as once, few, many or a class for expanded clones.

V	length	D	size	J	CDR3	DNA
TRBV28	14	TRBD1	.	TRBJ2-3	CASFSGTGVRTQYF	TGTGCCAGCTTTTCCGGGACAGGGGTGAGGACGCAGTATTTT
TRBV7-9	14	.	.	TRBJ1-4	CASSLGQGAEKLFF	TGTGCCAGCAGCTTAGGACAAGGAGCTGAAAAACTGTTTTTT
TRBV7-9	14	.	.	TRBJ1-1	CASSLRTDNTEAFF	TGTGCCAGCAGCTTAAGGACAGATAACACTGAAGCTTTCTTT
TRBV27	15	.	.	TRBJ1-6	CASKDQGGDGSPLHF	TGTGCCAGCAAGGATCAAGGGGGGGATGGTTCACCCCTCCACTTT
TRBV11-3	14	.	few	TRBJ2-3	CASSLGPGTDTQYF	TGTGCCAGCAGCTTAGGTCCGGGCACAGATACGCAGTATTTT
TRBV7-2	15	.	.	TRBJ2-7	CASSLAGWSEYEQYF	TGTGCCAGCAGCTTAGCAGGGTGGTCGGAGTACGAGCAGTACTTC
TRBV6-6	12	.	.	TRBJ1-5	CASNPWARPQHF	TGTGCCAGCAACCCCTGGGCTCGGCCCCAGCATTTT
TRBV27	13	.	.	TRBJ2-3	CASSRLGPDTQYF	TGTGCCAGCAGCCGACTAGGCCCAGATACGCAGTATTTT
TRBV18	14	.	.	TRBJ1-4	CASSQDRDNEKLFF	TGTGCCAGCTCACAGGACAGAGATAATGAAAAACTGTTTTTT
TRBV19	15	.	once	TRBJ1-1	CASTLWAELNTEAFF	TGTGCCAGTACTCTTTGGGCAGAATTGAACACTGAAGCTTTCTTT
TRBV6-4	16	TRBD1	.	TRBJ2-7	CASSGQGALLRYEQYF	TGTGCCAGCAGCGGACAGGGGGCCCTTCTTCGGTACGAGCAGTACTTC
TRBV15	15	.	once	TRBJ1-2	CATRQAASPNYGYTF	TGTGCCACCAGACAAGCGGCCAGTCCTAACTATGGCTACACCTTC
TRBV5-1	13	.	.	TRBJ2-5	CASSAQGSETQYF	TGCGCCAGCAGCGCGCAGGGGAGTGAGACCCAGTACTTC
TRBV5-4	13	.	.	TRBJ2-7	CASSLESAGGQYF	TGTGCCAGCAGCTTGGAGTCAGCTGGCGGGCAGTACTTC
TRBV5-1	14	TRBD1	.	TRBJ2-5	CASSTSGGAETQYF	TGCGCCAGCAGCACCTCAGGGGGCGCAGAGACCCAGTACTTC
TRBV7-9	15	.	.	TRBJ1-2	CASSLQTWGSYGYTF	TGTGCCAGCAGTCTCCAAACGTGGGGGAGCTATGGCTACACCTTC
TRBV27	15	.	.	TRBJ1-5	CASSLSRAGAQPQHF	TGTGCCAGCAGTTTATCGAGGGCAGGGGCTCAGCCCCAGCATTTT
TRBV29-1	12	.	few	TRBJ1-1	CSLNRGNTEAFF	TGCAGCCTTAATAGAGGGAACACTGAAGCTTTCTTT
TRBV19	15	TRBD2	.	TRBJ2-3	CASTHLAGGPDTQYF	TGTGCCAGTACCCACCTAGCGGGGGGGCCAGATACGCAGTATTTT
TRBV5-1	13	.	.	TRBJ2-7	CASSLGVSYEQYF	TGCGCCAGCAGCTTGGGGGTCTCCTACGAGCAGTACTTC
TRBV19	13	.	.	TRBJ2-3	CATGGLNTDTQYF	TGTGCCACCGGAGGGCTCAACACAGATACGCAGTATTTT
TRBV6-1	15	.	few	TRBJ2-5	CASSQGGTPQETQYF	TGTGCCAGCAGCCAGGGGGGGACACCTCAAGAGACCCAGTACTTC
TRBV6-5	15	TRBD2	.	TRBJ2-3	CASSLGGGGTDTQYF	TGTGCCAGCAGCCTCGGGGGCGGGGGGACAGATACGCAGTATTTT
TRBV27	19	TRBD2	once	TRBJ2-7	CASGRYSGSPPDPSYEQYF	TGTGCCAGCGGAAGGTATAGCGGGTCCCCGCCGGACCCATCCTACGAGCAGTACTTC
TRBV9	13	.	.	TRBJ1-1	CASSVYSNTEAFF	TGTGCCAGCAGCGTATATAGTAACACTGAAGCTTTCTTT
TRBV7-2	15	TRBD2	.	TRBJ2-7	CASGTSGRSSYEQYF	TGTGCCAGTGGTACTAGCGGCCGAAGCTCCTACGAGCAGTACTTC
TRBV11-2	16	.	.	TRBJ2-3	CASSFYSVTATDTQYF	TGTGCCAGCAGCTTTTATTCGGTCACAGCGACAGATACGCAGTATTTT
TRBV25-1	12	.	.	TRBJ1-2	CASSMGNYGYTF	TGTGCCAGCAGTATGGGGAACTATGGCTACACCTTC
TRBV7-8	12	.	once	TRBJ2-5	CASSGSGETQYF	TGTGCCAGCAGTGGGTCGGGGGAGACCCAGTACTTC
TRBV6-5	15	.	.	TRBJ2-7	CASSGPWQGMYEQYF	TGTGCCAGCAGTGGCCCGTGGCAGGGGATGTACGAGCAGTACTTC
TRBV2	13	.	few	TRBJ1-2	CASSDLGTYGYTF	TGTGCCAGCAGTGATTTGGGAACCTATGGCTACACCTTC
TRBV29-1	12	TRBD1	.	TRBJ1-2	CSVRTGAYGYTF	TGCAGCGTGAGGACAGGCGCCTATGGCTACACCTTC
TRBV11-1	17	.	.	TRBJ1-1	CASSLAEGRGKAVEAFF	TGTGCCAGCAGCTTAGCCGAAGGTCGGGGAAAAGCTGTTGAAGCTTTCTTT
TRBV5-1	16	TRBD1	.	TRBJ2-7	CASSPSPGTGEVEQYF	TGCGCCAGCAGCCCGAGTCCCGGGACAGGGGAGGTCGAGCAGTACTTC
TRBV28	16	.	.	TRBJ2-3	CASSFRARTGTDTQYF	TGTGCCAGCAGTTTTAGGGCTAGGACGGGAACAGATACGCAGTATTTT
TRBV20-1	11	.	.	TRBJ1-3	CSASRGNTIYF	TGCAGTGCTAGTAGGGGAAACACCATATATTTT
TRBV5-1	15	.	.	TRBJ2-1	CASSFQSGSYNEQFF	TGCGCCAGCAGCTTCCAGAGTGGCTCCTACAATGAGCAGTTCTTC
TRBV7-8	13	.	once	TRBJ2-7	CASSPTESYEQYF	TGTGCCAGCAGCCCGACGGAATCCTACGAGCAGTACTTC
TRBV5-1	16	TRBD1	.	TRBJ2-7	CASSLGWTGESYEQYF	TGCGCCAGCAGCTTGGGTTGGACAGGGGAAAGCTACGAGCAGTACTTC
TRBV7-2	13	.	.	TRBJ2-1	CASSPHGVHEQFF	TGTGCCAGCAGCCCTCATGGAGTCCATGAGCAGTTCTTC
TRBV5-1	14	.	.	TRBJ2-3	CASSLNTLTDTQYF	TGCGCCAGCAGCTTAAACACCCTCACAGATACGCAGTATTTT
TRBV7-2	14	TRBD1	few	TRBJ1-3	CASSFPGQINTIYF	TGTGCCAGCAGCTTTCCGGGACAGATAAACACCATATATTTT
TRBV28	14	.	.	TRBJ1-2	CASSFGRDTYGYTF	TGTGCCAGCAGTTTTGGCCGGGACACCTATGGCTACACCTTC
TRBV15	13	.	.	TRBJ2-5	CATSRDRLGTQYF	TGTGCCACCAGCAGAGATCGGTTGGGGACCCAGTACTTC
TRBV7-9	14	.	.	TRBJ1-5	CASSAQGLGQPQHF	TGTGCCAGCAGCGCACAGGGTCTGGGGCAGCCCCAGCATTTT
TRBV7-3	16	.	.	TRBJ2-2	CASSREGTLGTGELFF	TGTGCCAGCAGCCGTGAAGGGACACTGGGGACCGGGGAGCTGTTTTTT
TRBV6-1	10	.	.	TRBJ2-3	CASLEDTQYF	TGTGCCAGCCTGGAAGATACGCAGTATTTT
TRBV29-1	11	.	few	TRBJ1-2	CSVERGPSYTF	TGCAGCGTTGAACGGGGCCCAAGCTACACCTTC
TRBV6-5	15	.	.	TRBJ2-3	CASSGRERGPDTQYF	TGTGCCAGCAGTGGGCGGGAAAGGGGTCCAGATACGCAGTATTTT
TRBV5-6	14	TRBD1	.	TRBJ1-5	CASTLTGLNQPQHF	TGTGCCAGCACTTTGACAGGGCTCAATCAGCCCCAGCATTTT
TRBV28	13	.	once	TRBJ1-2	CASSFRGYYGYTF	TGTGCCAGCAGTTTTAGGGGCTACTATGGCTACACCTTC
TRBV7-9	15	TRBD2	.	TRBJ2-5	CASSPGGGHQETQYF	TGTGCCAGCAGCCCTGGGGGGGGACACCAAGAGACCCAGTACTTC
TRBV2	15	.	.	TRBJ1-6	CASSVWGRDNSPLHF	TGTGCCAGCAGTGTATGGGGCAGGGATAATTCACCCCTCCACTTT
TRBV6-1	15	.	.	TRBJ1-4	CASSESRVLGEKLFF	TGTGCCAGCAGTGAAAGTCGAGTGTTGGGTGAAAAACTGTTTTTT
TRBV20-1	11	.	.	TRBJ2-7	CTRLVRDEQYF	TGCACCCGACTAGTTCGCGACGAGCAGTACTTC